This TCR beta chain was recovered during a study of blood T cell repertoires in COVID-19. Study as a whole: Both acute and convalescent COVID-19 samples were obtained from the United States, Italy and Spain.

The cohort comprised adults aged about 18 to 90 years residing in 20 to 25 US areas. Donors were grouped by their self-reported clinical history. Donors in Cohort 3 who had recovered were those with two negative PCRs, healthcare professional clearance, or resolution of their symptoms. Libraries were prepared by immunoSEQ multiplex PCR; TCRdb keeps only in-frame clonotypes and omits some of them. Counted here are 150,000 or so clones, more than 75% occurring once; the ten biggest clones make up 6% to 7.5%. The CDR3 spans 16 residues. CDR1 is LGHDT, CDR2 YNNKEL, per germline (reference sequence). Between the trimmed V and J ends, which lost 0 bases and 6 bases, there was a span of 17 bases.

Sample: PBMCs or T cells enriched from blood (not recorded which). The receptor was derived from a woman aged 45-60 years who had recovered from COVID-19. The chain has TRBV3-1 (or the pseudogene TRBV3-2) and TRBJ1-1, with D possibly TRBD1 on 5 matching bases. DNA of the CDR3: TGTGCCAGCAGCCAAGATCGGGGGATGGGTAAGCCTGAAGCTTTCTTT. Amino acids: CASSQDRGMGKPEAFF.